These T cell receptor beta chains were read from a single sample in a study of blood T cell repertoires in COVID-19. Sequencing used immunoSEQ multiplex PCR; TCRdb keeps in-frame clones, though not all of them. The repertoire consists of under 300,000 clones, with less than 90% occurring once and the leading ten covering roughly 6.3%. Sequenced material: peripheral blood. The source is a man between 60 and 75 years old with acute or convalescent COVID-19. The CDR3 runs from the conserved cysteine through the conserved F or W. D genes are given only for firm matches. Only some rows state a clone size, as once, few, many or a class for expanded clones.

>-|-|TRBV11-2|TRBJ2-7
TGTGCCAGCAGCTTCTTAAGTCTCAGGACAAGGGGCCCCTACGAGCAGTACTTC
CASSFLSLRTRGPYEQYF
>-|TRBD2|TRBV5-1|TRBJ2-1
TGCGCCAGCAGCCGGGGGGTGGACAATGAGCAGTTCTTC
CASSRGVDNEQFF
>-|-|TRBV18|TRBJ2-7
TGTGCCAGCTCACCGATCAGGACTAAGAGCTCCTACGAGCAGTACTTC
CASSPIRTKSSYEQYF
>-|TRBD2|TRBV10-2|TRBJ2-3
TGCGCCAGCTCTTTGGGACTAGCGGGTCCCGATACGCAGTATTTT
CASSLGLAGPDTQYF
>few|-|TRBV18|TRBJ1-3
TGTGCCAGCTCACCGCAGGACAGAACCTCTGGAAACACCATATATTTT
CASSPQDRTSGNTIYF
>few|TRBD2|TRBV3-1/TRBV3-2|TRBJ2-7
TGTGCCAGCAGCCAAGACTGGACTAGCGGGAGGGCCATGTACTTC
CASSQDWTSGRAMYF
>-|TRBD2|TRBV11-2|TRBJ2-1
TGTGCCAGCAGCTCGACTAGCGGGAAAGACAATGAGCAGTTCTTC
CASSSTSGKDNEQFF
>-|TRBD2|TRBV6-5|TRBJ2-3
TGTGCCAGCAGTTACGCCCGACTAGCGGGAGTGGATACGCAGTATTTT
CASSYARLAGVDTQYF
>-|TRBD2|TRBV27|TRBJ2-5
TGTGCCAGCAGTTTATCAGCGGGAGTTACGGAGACCCAGTACTTC
CASSLSAGVTETQYF
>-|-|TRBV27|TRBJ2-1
TGTGCCAGCAGGCTGGCGGAACCTCCTTACAATGAGCAGTTCTTC
CASRLAEPPYNEQFF
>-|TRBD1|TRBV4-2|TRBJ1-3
TGTGCCAGCAGCCAAGAGGACAGGAGGACTGGGGTCTCTGGAAACACCATATATTTT
CASSQEDRRTGVSGNTIYF
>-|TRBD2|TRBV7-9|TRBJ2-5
TGTGCCAGCAGCTTAATCAGTCTAGCGGGAGCAGAGACCCAGTACTTC
CASSLISLAGAETQYF
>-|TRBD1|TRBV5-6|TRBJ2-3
TGTGCCAGCAGCTGGACAGGGACAGATACGCAGTATTTT
CASSWTGTDTQYF
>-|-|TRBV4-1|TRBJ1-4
TGCGCCAGCAGCCAATCCGGGACAAGGAATGAAAAACTGTTTTTT
CASSQSGTRNEKLFF
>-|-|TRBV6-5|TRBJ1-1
TGTGCCAGCAGGACGGGGGTGGGAACAAACACTGAAGCTTTCTTT
CASRTGVGTNTEAFF
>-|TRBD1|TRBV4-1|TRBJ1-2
TGCGCCAGCAGCCCATTGGGACAGCTCAATGGCTACACCTTC
CASSPLGQLNGYTF
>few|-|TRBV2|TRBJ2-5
TGTGCCAGCAGTGGAGGGGGTGAGACCCAGTACTTC
CASSGGGETQYF
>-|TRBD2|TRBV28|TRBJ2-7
TGTGCCAGCAGTTTACTAGCGGGATCCTCCTACGAGCAGTACTTC
CASSLLAGSSYEQYF
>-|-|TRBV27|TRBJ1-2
TGTGCCAGCAGTTTACAACGGGGGAACTATGGCTACACCTTC
CASSLQRGNYGYTF
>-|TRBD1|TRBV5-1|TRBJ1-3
TGCGCCAGCAGCTTGGTGGCGGGACAGGGCCCCAACACCATATATTTT
CASSLVAGQGPNTIYF
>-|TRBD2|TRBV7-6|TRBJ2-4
TGTGCCAGCAGCTTAGAGGCGGGGGGCAAAAACATTCAGTACTTC
CASSLEAGGKNIQYF
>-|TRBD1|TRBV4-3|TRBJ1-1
TGCGCCAGCAGCCAAGCATTCGCGGGACAGGGGAACACTGAAGCTTTCTTT
CASSQAFAGQGNTEAFF
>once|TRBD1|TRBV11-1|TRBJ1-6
TGTGCCTCGCGAGGCAGGGGGAGAAATAATTCACCCCTCCACTTT
CASRGRGRNNSPLHF
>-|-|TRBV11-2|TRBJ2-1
TGTGCCAGCAGCTTAGGCCGGACTGCCAATGAGCAGTTCTTC
CASSLGRTANEQFF
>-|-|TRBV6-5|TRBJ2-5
TGTGCCAGCAGTTACTCGACGGGGGAGACCCAGTACTTC
CASSYSTGETQYF
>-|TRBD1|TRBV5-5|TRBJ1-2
TGTGCCAGCAGCGCGGGACAGGGGTTCTATGGCTACACCTTC
CASSAGQGFYGYTF
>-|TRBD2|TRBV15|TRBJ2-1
TGTGCCACCAGCAGAGGTTCGGGGGAGGGTTACAATGAGCAGTTCTTC
CATSRGSGEGYNEQFF
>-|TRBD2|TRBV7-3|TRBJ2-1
TGTGCCAGCAGCTTAAGCCCCCCGACTAGCGGGACCGGTGAGCAGTTCTTC
CASSLSPPTSGTGEQFF
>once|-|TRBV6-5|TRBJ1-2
TGTGCCAGCAGTTACTCGAGACTCCAAGATGGCTACACCTTC
CASSYSRLQDGYTF
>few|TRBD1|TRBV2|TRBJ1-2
TGTGCCAGCAGGGAGACAGGGGTGGGCTACACCTTC
CASRETGVGYTF
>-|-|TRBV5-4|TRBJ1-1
TGTGCCAGCAGCCCGCGTCTGGGGGCGGCGGCTGAAGCTTTCTTT
CASSPRLGAAAEAFF
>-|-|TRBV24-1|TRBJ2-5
TGTGCCACCAGTGAAGACAGGCAAGAGACCCAGTACTTC
CATSEDRQETQYF
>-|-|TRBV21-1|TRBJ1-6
TGTGCCAGCAGGACAGGGAGGAATTCACCCCTCCACTTT
CASRTGRNSPLHF
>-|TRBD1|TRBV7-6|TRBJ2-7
TGTGCCAGCAGCTTAGTGCCAGGGGGCTATGACGAGCAGTACTTC
CASSLVPGGYDEQYF
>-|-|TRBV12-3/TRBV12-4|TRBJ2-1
TGTGCCAGCAGTGGGACTCCCGAGGGTGAGCAGTTCTTC
CASSGTPEGEQFF
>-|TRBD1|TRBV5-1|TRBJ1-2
TGCGCCAGCAGCGAGGGACAGGGGGCGGTTGGCTACACCTTC
CASSEGQGAVGYTF
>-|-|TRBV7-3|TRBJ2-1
TGTGCCAGCAGCTCGGGCCAGGGTTACAATGAGCAGTTCTTC
CASSSGQGYNEQFF
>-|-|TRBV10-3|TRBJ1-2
TGTGCCATCAGTGAGAAAGAGCCGGGCCCCAGGGCCTACACCTTC
CAISEKEPGPRAYTF
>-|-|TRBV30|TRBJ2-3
TGTGCCTGGAGTGTGGTGGCCCTCCGTACAGATACGCAGTATTTT
CAWSVVALRTDTQYF
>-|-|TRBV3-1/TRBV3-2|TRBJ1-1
TGTGCCAGCAGCTCCCAGGGTGTGAACACTGAAGCTTTCTTT
CASSSQGVNTEAFF
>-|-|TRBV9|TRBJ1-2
TGTGCCAGCAGCGTAGAATCGGGAACCGGCTACACCTTC
CASSVESGTGYTF
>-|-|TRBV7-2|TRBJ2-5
TGTGCCAGCAGCTTAGCCTACCCTAGGGGTGAGACCCAGTACTTC
CASSLAYPRGETQYF
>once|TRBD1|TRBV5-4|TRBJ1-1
TGTGCCAGCAGCTTGGGGGGACAGGGGGCTTTCTTT
CASSLGGQGAFF
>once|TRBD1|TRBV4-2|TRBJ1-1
TGTGCCAGCAGCCATCCAGGGGGGAACACTGAAGCTTTCTTT
CASSHPGGNTEAFF
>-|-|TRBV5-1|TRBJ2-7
TGCGCCAGCAGCTTGGAAAACAGGGTTGTCGACGAGCAGTACTTC
CASSLENRVVDEQYF
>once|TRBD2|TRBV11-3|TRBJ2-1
TGTGCCAGCAGCTTGGGAGCGGGAGGTAGGGTTTACAATGAGCAGTTCTTC
CASSLGAGGRVYNEQFF
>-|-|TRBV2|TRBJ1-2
TGTGCCAGCAGTGCGGACAGCTTTCTTAACTATGGCTACACCTTC
CASSADSFLNYGYTF
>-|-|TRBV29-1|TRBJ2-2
TGCAGCGTTGAGTTTTCGAGCACCGGGGAGCTGTTTTTT
CSVEFSSTGELFF
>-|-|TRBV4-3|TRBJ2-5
TGCGCCAGCAGCCAAGGGACTCGCCAAGAGACCCAGTACTTC
CASSQGTRQETQYF
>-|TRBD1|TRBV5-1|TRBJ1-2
TGCGCCAGCGGCCTTCGACAGGGCGATAATGGCTACACCTTC
CASGLRQGDNGYTF
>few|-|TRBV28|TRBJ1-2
TGTGCCAGCAGTTACCGGGAACAGTCTGTTAAAGCTAACTATGGCTACACCTTC
CASSYREQSVKANYGYTF
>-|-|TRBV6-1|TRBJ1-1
TGTGCCAGCAGTGAAGCGCCAGGGATAACTGAAGCTTTCTTT
CASSEAPGITEAFF
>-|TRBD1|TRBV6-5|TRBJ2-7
TGTGCCAGCAGTTATCCGGGACAGGTCGACTACGAGCAGTACTTC
CASSYPGQVDYEQYF
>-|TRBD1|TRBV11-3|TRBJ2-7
TGTGCCAGCAGCTTAAGGGACAGGGCCTACGAGCAGTACTTC
CASSLRDRAYEQYF
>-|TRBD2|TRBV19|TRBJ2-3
TGTGCCAGTAGTACAGGGACTAGCGGTCCCCGTTCTAGCACAGATACGCAGTATTTT
CASSTGTSGPRSSTDTQYF
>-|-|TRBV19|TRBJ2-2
TGTGCCAGTTCAAACACCGGGGAGCTGTTTTTT
CASSNTGELFF
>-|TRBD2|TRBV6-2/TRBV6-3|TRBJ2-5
TGTGCCAGCAGTTACTCGCGACTAGCGGGAGAATCAGAGACCCAGTACTTC
CASSYSRLAGESETQYF
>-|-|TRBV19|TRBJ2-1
TGTGCCAGTAGTATAGTCACCCTAGGGAGCCGCTACAATGAGCAGTTCTTC
CASSIVTLGSRYNEQFF
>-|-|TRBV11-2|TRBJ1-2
TGTGCCAGCAGCTTAGATTGGTCGGGGGGATATGGCTACACCTTC
CASSLDWSGGYGYTF
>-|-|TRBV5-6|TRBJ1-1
TGTGCCAGCAGCTTGGGCGGGGGAATGAGTGGGGACACTGAAGCTTTCTTT
CASSLGGGMSGDTEAFF